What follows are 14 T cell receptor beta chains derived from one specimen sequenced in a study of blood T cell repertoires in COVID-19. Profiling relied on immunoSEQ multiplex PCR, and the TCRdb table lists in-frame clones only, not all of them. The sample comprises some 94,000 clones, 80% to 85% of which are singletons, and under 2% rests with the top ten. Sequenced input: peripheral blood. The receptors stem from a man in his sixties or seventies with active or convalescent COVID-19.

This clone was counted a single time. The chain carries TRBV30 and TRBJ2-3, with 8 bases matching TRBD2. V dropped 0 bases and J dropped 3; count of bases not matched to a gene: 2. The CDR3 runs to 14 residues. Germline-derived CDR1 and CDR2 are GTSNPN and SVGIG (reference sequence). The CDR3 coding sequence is TGTGCCTGGAGTGTCGGGGGGGCGACAGATACGCAGTATTTT. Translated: CAWSVGGATDTQYF.

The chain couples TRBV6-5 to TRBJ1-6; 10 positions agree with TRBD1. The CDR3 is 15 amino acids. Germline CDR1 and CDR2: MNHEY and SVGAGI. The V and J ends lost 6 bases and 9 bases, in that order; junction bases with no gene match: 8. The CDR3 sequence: CASRGDRGRGSPLHF. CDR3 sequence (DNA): TGTGCCAGCAGAGGAGACAGGGGGCGGGGTTCACCCCTCCACTTT.

As DNA, the CDR3 is TGTGCCAGCAGCCCAAGACTAGCAGATGAGCAGTTCTTC. Amino acid sequence: CASSPRLADEQFF. The V and J genes are TRBV7-8 and TRBJ2-1; 7 nucleotides line up with TRBD2. The junction had 6 bases not matched to a gene; V was cut back by 5 bases and J by 8 bases. Germline V lookup: CDR1 SGHVS, CDR2 FQNEAQ. The CDR3 has 13 residues.

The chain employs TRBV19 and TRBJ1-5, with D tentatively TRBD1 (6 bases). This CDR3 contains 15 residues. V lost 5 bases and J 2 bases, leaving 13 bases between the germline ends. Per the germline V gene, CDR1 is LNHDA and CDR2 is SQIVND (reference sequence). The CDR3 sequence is CASSLLDSRNQPQHF. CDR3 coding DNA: TGTGCCAGTAGTTTGCTGGACAGCCGCAATCAGCCCCAGCATTTT.

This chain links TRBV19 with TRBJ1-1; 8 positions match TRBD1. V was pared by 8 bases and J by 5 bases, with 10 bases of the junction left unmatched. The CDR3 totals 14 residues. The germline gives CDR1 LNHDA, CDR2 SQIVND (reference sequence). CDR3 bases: TGTGCCAGTGAAAGGACAGGGACTTATACTGAAGCTTTCTTT. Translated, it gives CASERTGTYTEAFF.

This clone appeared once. As DNA, the CDR3 is TGCGCCAGCACTCCAGGACAGGGCACAGATACGCAGTATTTT. This codes for CASTPGQGTDTQYF. V gene TRBV5-1 combines with J gene TRBJ2-3, with 7 bases fitting TRBD1. Germline values: CDR1 SGHRS, CDR2 YFSETQ. This CDR3 is built from 14 residues. With V trimmed by 6 bases and J by 1 base, 5 bases remained unmatched.

The CDR3 is CASRPIDRPSYEQYF. The CDR3, as DNA: TGTGCAAGTCGTCCAATAGACAGGCCCTCCTACGAGCAGTACTTC. The rearrangement links TRBV12-2 to TRBJ2-7; the table's D call, TRBD1, was not checked against the DNA. TRBV12-2 is shown as a pseudogene. This CDR3 has 15 residues.

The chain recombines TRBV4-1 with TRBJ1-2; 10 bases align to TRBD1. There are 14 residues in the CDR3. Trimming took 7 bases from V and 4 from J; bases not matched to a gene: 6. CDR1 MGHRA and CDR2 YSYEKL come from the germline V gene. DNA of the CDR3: TGCGCCAGCACCCCGGGACAGGGGTTCTATGGCTACACCTTC. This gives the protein CASTPGQGFYGYTF.

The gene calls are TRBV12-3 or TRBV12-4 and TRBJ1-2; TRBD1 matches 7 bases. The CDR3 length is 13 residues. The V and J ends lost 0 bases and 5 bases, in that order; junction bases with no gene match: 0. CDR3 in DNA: TGTGCCAGCAGTTTAGCGGGACAGTATGGCTACACCTTC. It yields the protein CASSLAGQYGYTF.

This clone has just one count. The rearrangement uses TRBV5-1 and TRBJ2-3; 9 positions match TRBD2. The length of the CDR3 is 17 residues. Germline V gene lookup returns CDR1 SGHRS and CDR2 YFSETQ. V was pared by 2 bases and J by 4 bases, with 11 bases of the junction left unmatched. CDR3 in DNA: TGCGCCAGCAGCTTCGGCGGGGGGGCGGATTTTGCAGATACGCAGTATTTT. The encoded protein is CASSFGGGADFADTQYF.

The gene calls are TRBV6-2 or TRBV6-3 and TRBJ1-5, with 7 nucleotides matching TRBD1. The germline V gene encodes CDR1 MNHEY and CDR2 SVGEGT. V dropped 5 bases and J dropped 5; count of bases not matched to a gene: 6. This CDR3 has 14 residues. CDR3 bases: TGTGCCAGCAGTCCCGACAGGGCTTATCAGCCCCAGCATTTT. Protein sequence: CASSPDRAYQPQHF.

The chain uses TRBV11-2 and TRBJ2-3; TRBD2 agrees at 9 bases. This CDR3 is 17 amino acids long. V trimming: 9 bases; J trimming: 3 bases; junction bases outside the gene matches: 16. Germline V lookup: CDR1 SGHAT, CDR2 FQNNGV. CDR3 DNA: TGTGCCAGTAGGAGTCGGTCGGCGGGGGGGGTAACAGATACGCAGTATTTT. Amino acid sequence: CASRSRSAGGVTDTQYF.

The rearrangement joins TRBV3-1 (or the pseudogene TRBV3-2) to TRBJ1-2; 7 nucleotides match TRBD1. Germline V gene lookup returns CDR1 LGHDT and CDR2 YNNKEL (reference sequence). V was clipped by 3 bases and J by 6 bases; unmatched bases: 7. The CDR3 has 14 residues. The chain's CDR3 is CASSQRGQLDGYTF. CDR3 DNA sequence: TGTGCCAGCAGCCAGAGGGGACAGCTCGATGGCTACACCTTC.

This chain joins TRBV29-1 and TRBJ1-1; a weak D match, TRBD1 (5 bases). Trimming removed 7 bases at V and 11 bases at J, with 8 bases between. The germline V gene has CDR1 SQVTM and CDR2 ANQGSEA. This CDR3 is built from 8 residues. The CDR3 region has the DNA TGCAGCGGCGGGGCGGCTTTCTTT. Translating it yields CSGGAAFF.